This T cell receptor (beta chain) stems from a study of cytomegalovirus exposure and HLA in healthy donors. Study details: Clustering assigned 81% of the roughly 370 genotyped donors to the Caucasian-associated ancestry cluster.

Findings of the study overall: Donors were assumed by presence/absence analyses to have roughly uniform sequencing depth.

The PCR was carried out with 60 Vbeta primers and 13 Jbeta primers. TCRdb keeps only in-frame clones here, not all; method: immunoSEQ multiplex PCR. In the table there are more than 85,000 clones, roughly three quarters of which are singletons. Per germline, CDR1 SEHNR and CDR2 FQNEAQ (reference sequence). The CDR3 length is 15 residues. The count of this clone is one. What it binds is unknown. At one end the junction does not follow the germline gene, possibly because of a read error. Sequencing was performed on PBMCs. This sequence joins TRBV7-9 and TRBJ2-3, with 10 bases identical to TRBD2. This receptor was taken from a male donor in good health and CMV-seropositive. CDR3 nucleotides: TGTGCCAGCAGCCTAGCGGGAGTCCCTCAGGGGACGCAGTATTTT. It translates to CASSLAGVPQGTQYF.